This TCR beta chain derives from a study of blood T cell repertoires in COVID-19. Overall study context: Acute and convalescent COVID-19 specimens originated in the United States, Italy and Spain. PBMCs, B-cell-depleted T cells, or T cells were the source of the cDNA or gDNA that made up the material.

The CDR3 extends over 14 amino acids. CDR1 is MNHNY and CDR2 is SVGAGI in the germline V gene (reference sequence). Trimming pared 5 bases from V and 4 bases from J, leaving 14 bases between. This clone was counted ten times or more. In the original processing: Reference gene primer amplification in the assay estimated nucleated cell counts. Sequenced by immunoSEQ multiplex PCR; TCRdb stores in-frame clones only, minus some. V and J calls and clone size come straight from that table; D and trimming were deduced from the DNA. The repertoire has approximately 210,000 clones, about nine tenths of them found once; the top ten carry 4% to 5.5%.

V and J are TRBV6-6 and TRBJ1-2; a weak D match, TRBD1 (5 bases). The receptor was isolated from a woman aged 40 to 49 with acute or convalescent COVID-19. Sequenced material: peripheral blood. CDR3 coding DNA: TGTGCCAGCAGTGGGGGAGGGGTGGGCTATGGCTACACCTTC. It codes for CASSGGGVGYGYTF.